The present TCR beta chain was sequenced within a study of read filtering for tumor transcriptome and immune sequencing. This library used roughly 370 ng RNA and molecular barcoded adaptors spanning alpha/delta and beta/gamma chains. Each CDR3 protein gets one entry after TCRdb re-called the reads with MiXCR. The sample lists fewer than 75,000 distinct CDR3 sequences; around 20% were seen once. This clonotype turned up a few times. Germline V lookup: CDR1 MNHNY, CDR2 SVGAGI (reference sequence). CDR3 length: 16 residues. V lost 2 bases, J lost 4 bases, and 6 bases stayed unmatched. Sequenced: a population of CD138-negative cells sorted from bone marrow. This clonotype originated in a donor older than 35 with multiple myeloma. The rearrangement uses TRBV6-6 and TRBJ2-3; the match to TRBD2 covers 10 bases. Here the CDR3 reads CASSYGLAGGPDTQYF. For the CDR3, the DNA is TGTGCCAGCAGTTACGGGTTAGCGGGGGGCCCAGATACGCAGTATTTT.